Below, 27 T cell receptor beta chains from the same sample are listed, as sequenced in a study of blood T cell repertoires in COVID-19 (dated by TCRdb to the early 2020s). Receptor amplification or capture employed the immunoSEQ multiplex PCR assay. In its TCRdb copy, this immuneACCESS table keeps in-frame sequences only and misses some clones. Where compared with another copy, unresolved V genes explain less than half of these, and the others have no known cause. In all, the sample holds 58,000 or so clones, and roughly four fifths of those were seen once. The ten largest account for 28% of the sample. What was sequenced was peripheral blood. The receptors shown here come from an elderly woman with acute or convalescent COVID-19.

The CDR3 is CASSQDPSGAVVPYEQYF. The CDR3 bases are TGTGCCAGCAGCCAAGATCCCTCTGGGGCAGTCGTTCCGTACGAGCAGTACTTC. The chain couples TRBV4-2 to TRBJ2-7; perhaps TRBD1 as D (5 bases). Between the trimmed V and J ends, which lost 0 bases and 4 bases, there was a span of 22 bases. There are 18 residues in the CDR3. Germline CDR1 and CDR2: LGHNA and YNFKEQ.

This sequence joins TRBV6-5 and TRBJ2-7; tentative D call: TRBD2 (5 bases). CDR1 MNHEY and CDR2 SVGAGI come from the germline V gene. The CDR3 is made up of 14 amino acids. The V end lost 2 bases, the J end lost 6 bases, and 14 bases lay between the germline ends. The CDR3 reads CASSYRRASAEQYF. CDR3 DNA sequence: TGTGCCAGCAGTTACAGGCGGGCCTCCGCCGAGCAGTACTTC.

This sequence joins TRBV6-4 and TRBJ2-3, with D possibly matching TRBD1 (6 bases). V was shortened by 5 bases and J by 4 bases, with 13 bases between the two germline ends. The CDR3 runs 14 residues. Germline-derived CDR1 and CDR2 are MRHNA and SNTAGT. This CDR3 is CASSRDTRSDTQYF. The DNA for the CDR3 is TGTGCCAGCAGTCGGGACACCCGGTCAGATACGCAGTATTTT.

This clone appeared once. The rearrangement links TRBV15 to TRBJ2-5; no firm D call. Trimming pared 3 bases from V and 5 bases from J, leaving 4 bases between. CDR1 and CDR2 from the germline V gene are LNHNV and YYDKDF (reference sequence). This CDR3 spans 11 amino acids. CDR3 loop: CATSSRETQYF. CDR3 nucleotides: TGTGCCACCAGCAGCAGGGAGACCCAGTACTTC.

The chain has TRBV6-4 and TRBJ2-3; 9 bases match TRBD1. Germline-derived CDR1 and CDR2 are MRHNA and SNTAGT. This CDR3 contains 15 residues. V dropped 2 bases and J dropped 2; count of bases not matched to a gene: 2. CDR3 region: CASSDGTGHTDTQYF. The CDR3 nucleotides read TGTGCCAGCAGTGACGGGACAGGGCACACAGATACGCAGTATTTT.

The chain joins TRBV11-3 to TRBJ2-3; a weak D match, TRBD1 (5 bases). The CDR3 extends over 14 amino acids. Germline-derived CDR1 and CDR2 are SGHNT and YENEEA. Trimming removed 1 base at V and 3 bases at J, with 8 bases between. As DNA, the CDR3 is TGTGCCAGCAGCTTAGGGCAGGGAACAGATACGCAGTATTTT. Translating it yields CASSLGQGTDTQYF. The full variable domain, its missing parts supplied by reference TRBV11-3 and TRBJ2-3, is EAGVVQSPRYKIIEKKQPVAFWCNPISGHNTLYWYLQNLGQGPELLIRYENEEAVDDSQLPKDRFSAERLKGVDSTLKIQPAELGDSAVYLCASSLGQGTDTQYFGPGTRLTVL.

This CDR3 reads CAWSPGTGSGYGYTF. The CDR3 DNA reads TGTGCCTGGAGCCCCGGGACAGGTTCGGGATATGGCTACACCTTC. This rearrangement joins TRBV30 to TRBJ1-2; the match to TRBD1 covers 8 bases. The CDR3 sequence is 15 residues long. Per germline, CDR1 GTSNPN and CDR2 SVGIG (reference sequence). Unmatched junction bases numbered 11, after V lost 3 bases and J lost 5 bases. Looking up the rest from reference TRBV30 and TRBJ1-2 gives the full variable domain: SQTIHQWPATLVQPVGSPLSLECTVEGTSNPNLYWYRQAAGRGLQLLFYSVGIGQISSEVPQNLSASRPQDRQFILSSKKLLLSDSGFYLCAWSPGTGSGYGYTFGSGTRLTVV.

The chain uses TRBV12-2 and TRBJ2-3; TRBD2 is the table's D call and was not checked against the DNA. TRBV12-2 is a pseudogene segment. This CDR3 region has 15 residues. The CDR3 DNA follows: TGTGCAAGTCGTTCGACTAGCGGGAGGGTAGATACGCAGTATTTT. It specifies CASRSTSGRVDTQYF.

The chain recombines TRBV19 with TRBJ2-6; D is uncertain. From germline, CDR1 is LNHDA and CDR2 SQIVND (reference sequence). This CDR3 contains 15 residues. The V end lost 3 bases, the J end lost 0 bases, and 6 bases lay between the germline ends. This chain's CDR3 is CASSITASGANVLTF. As DNA, the CDR3 is TGTGCCAGTAGTATTACAGCCTCTGGGGCCAACGTCCTGACTTTC.

The V and J genes are TRBV9 and TRBJ2-1; TRBD2 aligns across 14 bases. Germline V gives CDR1 SGDLS, CDR2 YYNGEE. V lost 4 bases and J lost 9; bases outside the gene matches: 3. The CDR3 consists of 14 residues. CDR3 protein: CASSRGLAGAEQFF. The CDR3 DNA reads as TGTGCCAGCAGCAGGGGACTAGCGGGAGCTGAGCAGTTCTTC.

The chain carries TRBV7-2 and TRBJ2-3, with 9 bases that match TRBD1. V was pared by 8 bases and J by 5 bases, with 11 bases of the junction left unmatched. Germline assignment: CDR1 SGHTA and CDR2 FQGNSA. This CDR3 is 15 amino acids long. The CDR3 region is CASARHRGREDTQYF. In DNA form, the CDR3 reads TGTGCCAGCGCGAGACACAGGGGGCGCGAAGATACGCAGTATTTT.

This clone was detected a few times. V and J are TRBV6-5 and TRBJ2-1; 11 positions match TRBD2. V lost 4 bases to trimming and J lost 7 bases; unmatched junction nucleotides: 6. The CDR3 totals 15 residues. The germline gives CDR1 MNHEY, CDR2 SVGAGI. The CDR3 here is CASSLTSGRGNEQFF. CDR3 coding DNA: TGTGCCAGCAGTTTAACTAGCGGGAGAGGAAATGAGCAGTTCTTC.

J is TRBJ1-2 and V is TRBV30; 8 nucleotides align to TRBD1. The CDR3 covers 14 residues. J lost 8 bases, V lost 0 bases, and 8 bases had no gene match. Germline assignment: CDR1 GTSNPN and CDR2 SVGIG (reference sequence). The CDR3 region has the DNA TGTGCCTGGAGTGTCCCTCAGGGGGCTCGGGGCTACACCTTC. It yields the protein CAWSVPQGARGYTF.

The V call is TRBV28, the J call TRBJ2-6, with a possible D match to TRBD1 (6 bases). The germline gives CDR1 MDHEN, CDR2 SYDVKM. The CDR3 contains 16 residues. Trimming cost V 5 bases and J 2 bases, with 13 bases left between them. The CDR3 sequence: CASSIQGETGANVLTF. The CDR3 nucleotides are TGTGCCAGCAGTATACAGGGAGAGACTGGGGCCAACGTCCTGACTTTC. Looking up the rest from reference TRBV28 and TRBJ2-6 gives the full variable domain: DVKVTQSSRYLVKRTGEKVFLECVQDMDHENMFWYRQDPGLGLRLIYFSYDVKMKEKGDIPEGYSVSREKKERFSLILESASTNQTSMYLCASSIQGETGANVLTFGAGSRLTVL.

The J gene is TRBJ2-1, the V gene TRBV7-9; possibly TRBD2 for D (6 bases). The germline V and J ends were trimmed by 2 bases and 3 bases, with 8 bases remaining between them. The CDR3 length is 14 residues. Germline V CDR1 and CDR2: SEHNR, FQNEAQ (reference sequence). The DNA of the CDR3 is TGTGCCAGCAGCTTACGGGACTTCTACAATGAGCAGTTCTTC. As protein: CASSLRDFYNEQFF.

The gene calls are TRBV11-2 and TRBJ2-1; the match to TRBD2 covers 8 bases. The CDR3 consists of 14 residues. Trimming removed 1 base from V and 7 bases from J; junction bases left unmatched: 3. Germline values: CDR1 SGHAT, CDR2 FQNNGV. DNA for the CDR3: TGTGCCAGCAGCTTAGCGGGAGGGTATAATGAGCAGTTCTTC. It is translated as CASSLAGGYNEQFF.

This chain uses TRBV5-1 with TRBJ2-5; weak D call: TRBD1 (6 bases). From germline, CDR1 is SGHRS and CDR2 YFSETQ. The CDR3 is 13 amino acids. Between the trimmed V and J ends, which lost 1 base and 4 bases, there was a span of 8 bases. Written as DNA, the CDR3 is TGCGCCAGCAGCTTGTACAGGGCAGAGACCCAGTACTTC. It encodes CASSLYRAETQYF.

The sample holds a few counts of this clone. V usage is TRBV2 and J usage is TRBJ2-3; D unclear. From germline, CDR1 is SNHLY and CDR2 FYNNEI. V was trimmed by 2 bases and J by 5 bases, leaving 5 bases between them. There are 12 residues in the CDR3. This CDR3 is CASSERVDTQYF. The CDR3 DNA sequence: TGTGCCAGCAGTGAAAGAGTAGATACGCAGTATTTT.

The chain is built from TRBV24-1 and TRBJ2-1, with D possibly TRBD2 on 6 matching bases. V was trimmed by 3 bases and J by 1 base, leaving 9 bases between them. In germline, CDR1 is KGHDR, CDR2 SFDVKD. The length of the CDR3 is 15 residues. CDR3 residues: CATSDVAGSYNEQFF. CDR3 DNA sequence: TGTGCCACCAGTGATGTCGCGGGGTCCTACAATGAGCAGTTCTTC.

The chain has TRBV12-5 and TRBJ1-2; the match to TRBD1 covers 9 bases. The germline V gene encodes CDR1 LGHNT and CDR2 FRNRAP. The CDR3 has 15 amino acids. V was pared by 2 bases and J by 7 bases, with 8 bases of the junction left unmatched. The CDR3 nucleotides read TGTGCTAGTGGTTTGCCAAACACAGGGGGCCGTGGCTACACCTTC. Translating it yields CASGLPNTGGRGYTF.

The chain has TRBV4-3 and TRBJ2-2, with 10 bases lining up with TRBD2. Trimming cost V 0 bases and J 3 bases; bases outside gene matches: 7. Germline V gene sequence: CDR1 LGHNA, CDR2 YSLEER. CDR3 length: 18 amino acids. CDR3 DNA sequence: TGCGCCAGCAGCCAAGAACGCCCTAGCGGGAGTTACACCGGGGAGCTGTTTTTT. Translation: CASSQERPSGSYTGELFF.

This clone came up once. This chain uses TRBV12-5 with TRBJ2-3, with a possible D match to TRBD2 (5 bases). The V gene's germline CDR1 is LGHNT and CDR2 FRNRAP. V lost 6 bases and J 6 bases, leaving 22 bases between the germline ends. The CDR3 contains 16 residues. In nucleotides, the CDR3 is TGTGCTAGTGGCTCTAGCTCCGGCGGTGTTTCTGATACGCAGTATTTT. Protein: CASGSSSGGVSDTQYF.

This chain links TRBV3-1 (or the pseudogene TRBV3-2) with TRBJ2-3; 12 nucleotides agree with TRBD2. The CDR3 runs 16 residues. J lost 9 bases, V lost 2 bases, and 9 bases had no gene match. Germline CDR1 and CDR2: LGHDT and YNNKEL (reference sequence). The CDR3 loop is CASSQLPGTSGLTQYF. For the CDR3, the DNA is TGTGCCAGCAGCCAACTCCCGGGGACTAGCGGGCTCACGCAGTATTTT.

The chain has TRBV18 and TRBJ1-3; D may be TRBD1 (6 bases). This CDR3 has 16 amino acids. Germline-derived CDR1 and CDR2 are KGHSH and LQKENI. V lost 3 bases, J lost 0 bases, and 12 bases lay in between. The CDR3 coding sequence is TGTGCCAGCTCACCCTGGACAGTCGGCTCTGGAAACACCATATATTTT. As protein: CASSPWTVGSGNTIYF. The complete variable domain, with remaining parts taken from reference TRBV18 and TRBJ1-3, reads NAGVMQNPRHLVRRRGQEARLRCSPMKGHSHVYWYRQLPEEGLKFMVYLQKENIIDESGMPKERFSAEFPKEGPSILRIQQVVRGDSAAYFCASSPWTVGSGNTIYFGEGSWLTVV.

The chain carries TRBV24-1 and TRBJ2-1, with 11 positions matching TRBD2. The germline V gene encodes CDR1 KGHDR and CDR2 SFDVKD. Losses at the gene ends were 4 bases for V and 4 bases for J; bases not matched to a gene: 11. The CDR3 length is 18 residues. The CDR3 coding sequence is TGTGCCACCAGTGACCAGGGCAAGACTAGCGGGGCTTACAATGAGCAGTTCTTC. This translates into CATSDQGKTSGAYNEQFF.

The rearrangement uses TRBV19 and TRBJ2-7, with 7 positions matching TRBD2. The CDR3 contains 14 residues. Germline assignment: CDR1 LNHDA and CDR2 SQIVND (reference sequence). After removal of 4 bases from V and 1 base from J, the junction contained 4 bases not matched to a gene. The CDR3 bases are TGTGCCAGTAGTACCTATAGCGGGTCCTACGAGCAGTACTTC. Translated, it gives CASSTYSGSYEQYF.

This clone was counted only a few times. The chain carries TRBV5-6 and TRBJ1-3; D is possibly TRBD1 (5 bases). V gave up 0 bases and J gave up 9 bases, with 7 bases separating them. The CDR3 runs 12 residues. Germline-derived CDR1 and CDR2 are SGHDT and YYEEEE. In nucleotides, the CDR3 is TGTGCCAGCAGCTTGGTCGGGGGCACCATATATTTT. Encoded protein: CASSLVGGTIYF.